Following are 25 T cell receptor beta chains from one sample sequenced in a study of T cell responses to AZD1222 COVID-19 vaccine. Method: immunoSEQ multiplex PCR; TCRdb's copy keeps in-frame clones and lacks some. The sample carries about 130,000 clones, roughly 90% recorded once. Sample: peripheral blood, taken on day 0 of AZD1222 vaccination. Every receptor here comes from an adult in good health.

This clone was recorded only once. The chain links TRBV3-1 (or the pseudogene TRBV3-2) to TRBJ2-1, with 7 bases identical to TRBD2. The CDR3 runs 16 residues. V shed 0 bases and J 4 bases; nucleotides not matched to a gene: 6. From germline, CDR1 is LGHDT and CDR2 YNNKEL (reference sequence). The CDR3 sequence is CASSQDPSGEYNEQFF. The CDR3 nucleotides are TGTGCCAGCAGCCAAGATCCTAGCGGAGAATACAATGAGCAGTTCTTC.

A few counts support this clone. The chain employs TRBV30 and TRBJ1-2; D gene uncertain. Germline CDR1 GTSNPN, CDR2 SVGIG (reference sequence). The V and J ends lost 3 bases and 6 bases respectively, with 8 bases between them. The CDR3 has 11 amino acids. CDR3 coding DNA: TGTGCCTGGAGCCCTGCACATGGCTACACCTTC. Translated, it gives CAWSPAHGYTF.

This rearrangement joins TRBV28 to TRBJ1-4; perhaps TRBD1 as D (6 bases). Between the trimmed V and J ends, which lost 10 bases and 8 bases, there was a span of 23 bases. The V gene's germline CDR1 is MDHEN and CDR2 SYDVKM. The CDR3 has 15 amino acids. The CDR3 DNA follows: TGTGCCACCTCAACGAGGGGGAGATTAAGGGAAAAACTGTTTTTT. It translates to CATSTRGRLREKLFF.

The rearrangement joins TRBV2 to TRBJ2-7; TRBD1 is a possible D gene (5 bases). The CDR3 consists of 14 residues. The V end lost 4 bases, the J end lost 3 bases, and 13 bases lay between the germline ends. Per the germline V gene, CDR1 is SNHLY and CDR2 is FYNNEI. The CDR3 DNA sequence: TGTGCCAGCAGTGCTAGGACACAAAACTACGAGCAGTACTTC. Translation gives CASSARTQNYEQYF.

This clone was observed a single time. The V call is TRBV7-3, the J call TRBJ2-3, with D perhaps TRBD1 (6 bases). V shed 1 base and J shed 2 bases, with 16 bases lying between them. CDR3 size: 17 residues. Germline lookup yields CDR1 SGHTA and CDR2 FQGTGA. The DNA of the CDR3 is TGTGCCAGCAGCTTAAGGGGACAAAATCCTCTCACAGATACGCAGTATTTT. Encoded protein: CASSLRGQNPLTDTQYF.

This chain links TRBV19 with TRBJ1-3, with 8 bases matching TRBD1. The CDR3 is 15 amino acids. From germline, CDR1 is LNHDA and CDR2 SQIVND (reference sequence). V shed 5 bases, J shed 4 bases, and the junction held 7 bases outside the gene matches. CDR3 loop: CASSPGQALGNTIYF. Here the CDR3 DNA reads TGTGCCAGTAGTCCGGGACAGGCACTAGGAAACACCATATATTTT. The full variable domain, rest sourced from reference TRBV19 and TRBJ1-3, is DGGITQSPKYLFRKEGQNVTLSCEQNLNHDAMYWYRQDPGQGLRLIYYSQIVNDFQKGDIAEGYSVSREKKESFPLTVTSAQKNPTAFYLCASSPGQALGNTIYFGEGSWLTVV.

This sequence joins TRBV4-1 and TRBJ1-1; D remains unclear. The CDR3 has 15 residues. Germline assignment: CDR1 MGHRA and CDR2 YSYEKL. V was cut by 0 bases and J by 1 base, with 9 bases left in between. The CDR3 coding sequence is TGCGCCAGCAGCCAAGATCGGGAGACGAACACTGAAGCTTTCTTT. It codes for CASSQDRETNTEAFF.

This clone was seen once. This sequence joins TRBV7-2 and TRBJ1-4; D possibly corresponds to TRBD1 (6 bases). V was cut by 4 bases and J by 0 bases, with 15 bases left in between. CDR3 size: 17 residues. The germline V gene has CDR1 SGHTA and CDR2 FQGNSA. The CDR3 DNA sequence: TGTGCCAGCAGCTCCCGGGGAGGGGGACCAACTAATGAAAAACTGTTTTTT. This gives the protein CASSSRGGGPTNEKLFF.

This chain's CDR3 is CASSTRDQINEQFF. The CDR3 DNA follows: TGTGCCAGCAGTACGAGGGACCAAATCAATGAGCAGTTCTTC. The rearrangement links TRBV11-2 to TRBJ2-1; either TRBD1 or TRBD2 may fit D (5 bases each). V lost 6 bases to trimming and J lost 6 bases, with 15 bases between them. The CDR3 length is 14 residues. Germline V gene sequence: CDR1 SGHAT, CDR2 FQNNGV. The full variable domain, in which reference TRBV11-2 and TRBJ2-1 provide the parts outside the CDR3, is EAGVAQSPRYKIIEKRQSVAFWCNPISGHATLYWYQQILGQGPKLLIQFQNNGVVDDSQLPKDRFSAERLKGVDSTLKIQPAKLEDSAVYLCASSTRDQINEQFFGPGTRLTVL.

V and J are TRBV6-6 and TRBJ1-1, with 7 bases that match TRBD1. CDR3 size: 14 residues. Trimming at V came to 0 bases and at J to 11 bases, leaving 9 bases not matched to a gene. From germline, CDR1 is MNHNY and CDR2 SVGAGI (reference sequence). CDR3 in amino acids: CASSYSKGASTAFF. The CDR3 DNA reads TGTGCCAGCAGTTACTCGAAGGGGGCCTCTACGGCTTTCTTT.

The chain combines TRBV29-1 with TRBJ2-1; 8 nucleotides match TRBD2. This CDR3 has 14 amino acids. Germline loops: CDR1 SQVTM, CDR2 ANQGSEA. The trim removed 5 bases at V and 9 bases at J, leaving 12 bases unmatched. As DNA, the CDR3 is TGCAGCGTTATCCCGGGACTAGTTATGAGTGAGCAGTTCTTC. Encoded protein: CSVIPGLVMSEQFF.

V gene TRBV10-3 combines with J gene TRBJ2-2, with 14 bases that match TRBD2. This CDR3 contains 14 residues. Germline CDR1 is ENHRY and CDR2 is SYGVKD. The trim removed 9 bases at V and 8 bases at J, leaving 5 bases unmatched. The CDR3 spells CAIGTSGGTGELFF. CDR3 nucleotide sequence: TGTGCCATTGGGACTAGCGGGGGAACAGGGGAGCTGTTTTTT.

For the CDR3, the DNA is TGTGCCAGCAGCGTAGCCGACAGGGGAGGGTATGGCTACACCTTC. This translates into CASSVADRGGYGYTF. The chain links TRBV9 to TRBJ1-2; 8 nucleotides line up with TRBD1. Germline V lookup: CDR1 SGDLS, CDR2 YYNGEE. Unmatched junction bases numbered 6, after V lost 0 bases and J lost 5 bases. This CDR3 is built from 15 residues.

The chain couples TRBV7-9 to TRBJ1-1; 7 nucleotides align to TRBD1. Germline V gene lookup returns CDR1 SEHNR and CDR2 FQNEAQ (reference sequence). CDR3 size: 14 residues. The J segment lost 1 base and the V segment lost 7 bases, leaving 6 bases of the junction unmatched. In DNA, the CDR3 is TGTGCCAGCACAAAGACAGGGAAGAACACTGAAGCTTTCTTT. This translates into CASTKTGKNTEAFF. The full variable domain, with the rest looked up from reference TRBV7-9 and TRBJ1-1, is DTGVSQNPRHKITKRGQNVTFRCDPISEHNRLYWYRQTLGQGPEFLTYFQNEAQLEKSRLLSDRFSAERPKGSFSTLEIQRTEQGDSAMYLCASTKTGKNTEAFFGQGTRLTVV.

The chain links TRBV9 to TRBJ2-3; TRBD2 aligns across 8 bases. The V segment lost 0 bases and the J segment 0 bases; nucleotides outside the gene matches: 3. The CDR3 spans 16 residues. Germline V gene data show CDR1 as SGDLS and CDR2 as YYNGEE. DNA of the CDR3: TGTGCCAGCAGCGTAGTCGCTAGCGGGAGCACAGATACGCAGTATTTT. As protein: CASSVVASGSTDTQYF.

The chain recombines TRBV5-1 with TRBJ2-1; possibly TRBD2 for D (5 bases). Trimming shortened V by 0 bases and J by 7 bases, and 8 bases separated the two germline ends. CDR1 SGHRS and CDR2 YFSETQ come from the germline V gene. The CDR3 consists of 13 residues. CDR3 nucleotides: TGCGCCAGCAGCTTGGTAACTAGGAATGAGCAGTTCTTC. Translated, it gives CASSLVTRNEQFF.

The CDR3 region has the DNA TGTGCCAGCAGCCGAGGATACAAGGCAGATACGCAGTATTTT. It is translated as CASSRGYKADTQYF. The rearrangement joins TRBV5-4 to TRBJ2-3; D ambiguous. CDR1 and CDR2 from the germline V gene are SGHNT and YYREEE (reference sequence). The CDR3 is made up of 14 amino acids. V was cut by 4 bases and J by 4 bases, with 13 bases left in between. Supplemented by reference TRBV5-4 and TRBJ2-3, the full variable domain reads ETGVTQSPTHLIKTRGQQVTLRCSSQSGHNTVSWYQQALGQGPQFIFQYYREEENGRGNFPPRFSGLQFPNYSSELNVNALELDDSALYLCASSRGYKADTQYFGPGTRLTVL.

CDR3 sequence reads: CATTTGFSTTPRTGELFF. The CDR3 DNA sequence: TGTGCCACCACGACAGGGTTCAGCACTACCCCGAGGACCGGGGAGCTGTTTTTT. V gene TRBV7-8 combines with J gene TRBJ2-2; 7 nucleotides line up with TRBD1. CDR3 size: 18 residues. From germline, CDR1 is SGHVS and CDR2 FQNEAQ. V gave up 10 bases and J gave up 5 bases; unmatched junction bases: 22.

The genes are TRBV10-2 and TRBJ2-3; the D gene is possibly TRBD2 (6 bases). Trimming shortened V by 4 bases and J by 5 bases, and 25 bases separated the two germline ends. Germline CDR1 and CDR2: WSHSY and SAAADI. This CDR3 comprises 18 residues. The CDR3: CASSGMEGGLRLGDTQYF. CDR3 DNA: TGCGCCAGCAGTGGGATGGAAGGAGGGTTACGTCTAGGAGATACGCAGTATTTT.

The J gene is TRBJ2-3, the V gene TRBV4-3; D is perhaps TRBD1 or TRBD2 (5 bases each). The length of the CDR3 is 16 residues. Germline lookup yields CDR1 LGHNA and CDR2 YSLEER. Trimming removed 0 bases at V and 7 bases at J, with 17 bases between. The CDR3 DNA reads as TGCGCCAGCAGCCAAGATATGGGGGAATTCGGATATACGCAGTATTTT. Encoded protein: CASSQDMGEFGYTQYF.

V is TRBV25-1 and J is TRBJ1-1, with D possibly TRBD1 on 5 matching bases. The CDR3 consists of 13 residues. CDR1 and CDR2 (germline): MGHDK, SYGVNS. Trimming took 2 bases from V and 11 from J, leaving 15 bases between them. CDR3 sequence: CASSEEGVLGAFF. The CDR3 region has the DNA TGTGCCAGCAGTGAAGAAGGGGTGTTAGGGGCTTTCTTT.

The CDR3 is CASSLNRDRATLEQYF. CDR3 DNA: TGTGCCAGCAGCCTCAACCGGGACAGGGCAACCCTCGAGCAGTACTTC. This chain connects TRBV28 to TRBJ2-7; 9 bases agree with TRBD1. V trimming: 6 bases; J trimming: 6 bases; junction bases outside the gene matches: 15. Germline CDR1 reads MDHEN; CDR2 reads SYDVKM. The CDR3 contains 16 residues.

This chain joins TRBV7-9 and TRBJ1-2; the match to TRBD1 covers 8 bases. Germline V gene lookup returns CDR1 SEHNR and CDR2 FQNEAQ (reference sequence). The V segment lost 3 bases and the J segment 3 bases; nucleotides outside the gene matches: 6. The CDR3 is 15 residues long. The CDR3 nucleotides read TGTGCCAGCAGCTTGTCCGCACAGGGGGACTATGGCTACACCTTC. Translating it yields CASSLSAQGDYGYTF.

This chain connects TRBV19 to TRBJ1-1, with D perhaps TRBD1 (6 bases). Looked up from germline, CDR1 is LNHDA and CDR2 is SQIVND (reference sequence). CDR3 length: 15 residues. V gave up 6 bases and J gave up 2 bases, with 16 bases separating them. DNA of the CDR3: TGTGCCAGTAGGAAACTTACAGGGCCCAACACTGAAGCTTTCTTT. This sequence encodes CASRKLTGPNTEAFF.

V and J are TRBV9 and TRBJ1-3; D is undetermined. V was shortened by 4 bases and J by 4 bases, with 15 bases between the two germline ends. This CDR3 is 15 amino acids long. The V gene's germline CDR1 is SGDLS and CDR2 YYNGEE. This CDR3 reads CASSRRTPGGNTIYF. CDR3 nucleotide sequence: TGTGCCAGCAGCCGGAGGACTCCGGGAGGAAACACCATATATTTT. Full variable domain (outside the CDR3, taken from reference TRBV9 and TRBJ1-3): DSGVTQTPKHLITATGQRVTLRCSPRSGDLSVYWYQQSLDQGLQFLIQYYNGEERAKGNILERFSAQQFPDLHSELNLSSLELGDSALYFCASSRRTPGGNTIYFGEGSWLTVV.